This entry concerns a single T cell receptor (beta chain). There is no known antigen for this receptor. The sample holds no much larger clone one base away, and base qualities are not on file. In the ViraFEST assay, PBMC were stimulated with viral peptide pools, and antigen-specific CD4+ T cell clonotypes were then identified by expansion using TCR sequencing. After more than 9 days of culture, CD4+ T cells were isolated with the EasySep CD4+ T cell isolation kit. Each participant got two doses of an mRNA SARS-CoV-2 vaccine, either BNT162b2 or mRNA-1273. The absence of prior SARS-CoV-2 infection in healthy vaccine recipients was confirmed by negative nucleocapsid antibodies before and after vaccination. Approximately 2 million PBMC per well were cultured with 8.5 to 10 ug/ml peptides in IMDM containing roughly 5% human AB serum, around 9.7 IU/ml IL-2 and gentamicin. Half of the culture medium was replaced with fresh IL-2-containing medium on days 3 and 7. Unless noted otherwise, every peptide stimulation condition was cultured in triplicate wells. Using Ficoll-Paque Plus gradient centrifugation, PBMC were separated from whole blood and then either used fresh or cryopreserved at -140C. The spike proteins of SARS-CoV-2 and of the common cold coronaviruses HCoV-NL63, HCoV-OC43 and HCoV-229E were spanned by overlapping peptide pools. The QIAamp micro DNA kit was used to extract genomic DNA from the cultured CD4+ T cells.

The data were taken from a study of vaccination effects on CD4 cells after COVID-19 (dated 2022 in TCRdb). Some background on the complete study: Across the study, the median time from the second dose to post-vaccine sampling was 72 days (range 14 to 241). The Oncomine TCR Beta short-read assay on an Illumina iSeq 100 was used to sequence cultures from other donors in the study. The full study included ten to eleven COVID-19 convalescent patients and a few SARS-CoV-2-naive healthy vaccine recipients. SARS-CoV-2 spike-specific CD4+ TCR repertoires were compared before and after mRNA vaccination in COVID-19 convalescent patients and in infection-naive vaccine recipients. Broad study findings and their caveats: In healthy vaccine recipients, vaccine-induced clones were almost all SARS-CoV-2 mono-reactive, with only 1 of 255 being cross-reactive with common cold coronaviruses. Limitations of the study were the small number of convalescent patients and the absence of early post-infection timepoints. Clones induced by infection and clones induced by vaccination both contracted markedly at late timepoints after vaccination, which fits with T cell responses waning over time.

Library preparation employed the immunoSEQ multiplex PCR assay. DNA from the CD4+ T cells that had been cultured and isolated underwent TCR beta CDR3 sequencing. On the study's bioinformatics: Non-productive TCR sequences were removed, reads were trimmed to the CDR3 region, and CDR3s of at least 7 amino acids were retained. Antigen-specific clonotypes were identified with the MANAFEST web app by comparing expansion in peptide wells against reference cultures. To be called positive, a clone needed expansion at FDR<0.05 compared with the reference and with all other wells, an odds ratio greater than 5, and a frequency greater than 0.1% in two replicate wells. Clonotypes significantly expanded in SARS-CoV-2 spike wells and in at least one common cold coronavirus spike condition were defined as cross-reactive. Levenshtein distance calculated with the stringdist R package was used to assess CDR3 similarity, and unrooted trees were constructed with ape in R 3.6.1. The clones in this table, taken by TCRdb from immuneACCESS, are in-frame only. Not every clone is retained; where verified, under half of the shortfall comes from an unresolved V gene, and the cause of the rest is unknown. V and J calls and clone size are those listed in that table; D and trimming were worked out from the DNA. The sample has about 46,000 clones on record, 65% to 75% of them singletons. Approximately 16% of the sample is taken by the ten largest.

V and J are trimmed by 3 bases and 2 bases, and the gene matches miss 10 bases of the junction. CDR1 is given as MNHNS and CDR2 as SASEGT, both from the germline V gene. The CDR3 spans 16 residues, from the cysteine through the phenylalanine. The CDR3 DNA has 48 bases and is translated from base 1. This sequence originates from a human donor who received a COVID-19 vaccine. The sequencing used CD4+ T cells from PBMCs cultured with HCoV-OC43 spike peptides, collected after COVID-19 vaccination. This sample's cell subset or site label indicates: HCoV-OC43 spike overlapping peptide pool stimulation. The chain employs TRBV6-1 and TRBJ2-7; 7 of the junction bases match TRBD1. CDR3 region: CASSEPGQRRPYEQYF. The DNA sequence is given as TGTGCCAGCAGTGAGCCGGGACAGCGGAGGCCCTACGAGCAGTACTTC.